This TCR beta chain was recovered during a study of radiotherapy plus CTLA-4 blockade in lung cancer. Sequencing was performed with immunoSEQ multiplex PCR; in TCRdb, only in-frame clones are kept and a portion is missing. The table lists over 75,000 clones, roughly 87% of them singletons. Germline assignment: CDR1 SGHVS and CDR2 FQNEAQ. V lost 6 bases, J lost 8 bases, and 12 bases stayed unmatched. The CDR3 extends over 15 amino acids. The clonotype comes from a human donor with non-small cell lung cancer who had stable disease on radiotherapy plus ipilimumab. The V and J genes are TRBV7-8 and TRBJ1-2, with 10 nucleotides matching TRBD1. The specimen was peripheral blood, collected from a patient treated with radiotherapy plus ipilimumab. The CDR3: CASSRGGTGAWGYTF. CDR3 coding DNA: TGTGCCAGCAGTCGTGGGGGGACAGGGGCCTGGGGCTACACCTTC.